Given below is one TCR beta chain in context. The target antigen is unknown. The V gene lost 2 bases and the J gene lost 11 bases, with 13 bases spanning the gap. The germline V gene encodes CDR1 MNHEY and CDR2 SMNVEV (reference sequence). The CDR3 length is 14 residues. PCR used 60 Vbeta primers and 13 Jbeta primers. The repertoire was sequenced with immunoSEQ multiplex PCR; TCRdb's copy has only in-frame clones and lacks some. The sample holds about 140,000 clones, around four fifths seen once. This entry is derived from a study of cytomegalovirus exposure and HLA in healthy donors. Study results and limitations: In a later analysis, the majority of CMV-associated beta chains seemingly showed HLA restriction. TCR sequences were mostly rare, though some public TCRs occurred in many donors.

This rearrangement joins TRBV27 to TRBJ1-6, with unresolved D. This clonotype was sampled from a woman aged 55-70 years in good health and CMV-seropositive. Sample: PBMCs. The CDR3 DNA sequence: TGTGCCAGCAGTTTAGAGGGCGGTGGGGCACCCCTCCACTTT. Amino acids: CASSLEGGGAPLHF.